This TCR beta chain was captured in a study of T cell repertoires in cytomegalovirus infection. TCRdb analysed the reads with MiXCR anew, one entry per CDR3 protein. The sample contains around 570,000 distinct CDR3 sequences, approximately 40% of which appear only once. The CDR3 loop spans 15 amino acids. Trimming removed 5 bases from V and 2 bases from J; junction bases left unmatched: 9. CDR1 and CDR2 (germline): MNHEY, SVGAGI. This clonotype was seen a few times. The antigen remains unidentified. The receptor was isolated from a human donor in good health (CMV status not recorded). Some clones in this sample may be carry-over from other donors' samples. The chain combines TRBV6-5 with TRBJ2-7; TRBD1 matches at 7 bases. Material: cultured PBMCs, obtained from culture after CMV antigen stimulation. The CDR3 DNA is TGTGCCAGCAGTCCGGACAGGATTACCCCCTACGAGCAGTACTTC. It translates to CASSPDRITPYEQYF.